This T cell receptor (beta chain) was recovered during a study of T cell responses to AZD1222 COVID-19 vaccine. Overall study findings and caveats: Increases in Spike-specific TCR breadth and depth were seen after two AZD1222 doses.

The data were produced by immunoSEQ multiplex PCR, yet TCRdb's version contains in-frame clones alone and is incomplete. The data show under 150,000 clones, 85% to 90% seen once. The CDR3 is 13 amino acids. Trimming took off 6 bases at V and 6 bases at J, with 12 bases between the two ends. Germline lookup yields CDR1 SNHLY and CDR2 FYNNEI. This clone was counted only a few times. Its antigen is currently unknown. Sequenced material: peripheral blood, taken 28 days after the second AZD1222 dose. This TCR was sampled from an adult who received the AZD1222 COVID-19 vaccine. The chain carries TRBV2 and TRBJ2-1; D may be TRBD1 or TRBD2 (5 bases each). In DNA, the CDR3 is TGTGCCAGCAGCGATGGGACCTTCAATGAGCAGTTCTTC. Translating it yields CASSDGTFNEQFF.